What follows is one T cell receptor (beta chain) and its context. Germline V gene lookup returns CDR1 SEHNR and CDR2 FQNEAQ (reference sequence). The V end lost 5 bases, the J end lost 9 bases, and 13 bases lay between the germline ends. The CDR3 totals 12 residues. The data derive from a study of OX40 agonist ivuxolimab in advanced cancers. Autoimmune disease history or systemic immunosuppression was exclusionary. Clones were sequenced by immunoSEQ multiplex PCR, and TCRdb holds only the in-frame ones, with some missing. Seen here are more than 80,000 clones, more than 85% observed once, and the top ten hold about 0.31%.

The origin of this receptor is an adult with an advanced solid tumor such as melanoma, head and neck, liver or kidney cancer. Sequencing was performed on CD4+ or CD8+ T cells sorted from blood, taken in a trial of the OX40 agonist ivuxolimab. The chain is built from TRBV7-9 and TRBJ2-5, with D perhaps matching TRBD2 (6 bases). The CDR3 reads CASSGTPGAQYF. CDR3 nucleotides: TGTGCCAGCAGCGGGACGCCGGGAGCCCAGTACTTC.